Below, 30 T cell receptor beta chains from the same sample are listed, as sequenced in a study of tissue T cells after allogeneic stem cell transplantation. Time point denoted: mouse harvest day 14 after allogeneic transplant. The graft held 10^6 splenic CD5+ T cells and 10^7 T-cell-depleted bone marrow cells. The data were produced by immunoSEQ multiplex PCR, yet TCRdb's version contains in-frame clones alone and is incomplete. The sample holds roughly 4,200 clones; about 45% are singletons and the top ten take about a third. The specimen sequenced was lymph node tissue. The source of these receptors is a female BALB/c mouse given C57BL/6 T cells with graft-versus-host disease after an allogeneic hematopoietic cell transplant.

Judged by abundance, this clone is medium-sized. Each gene name is a mouse one. With the read ending 1 residue before the CDR3 end, the germline J gene is used to fill in that end. The chain carries TRBV3 and TRBJ2-7, with 12 bases lining up with TRBD2. Losses at the gene ends were 4 bases for V and 3 bases for J; bases not matched to a gene: 1. The germline gives CDR1 SNHLY, CDR2 FYNGKV (reference sequence). The CDR3 spans 14 residues. CDR3 in amino acids: CASSSDWGGYEQYF. CDR3 DNA (partial): TGTGCCAGCAGCTCGGACTGGGGGGGCTATGAACAGTAC.

As regards this clone: Gene names follow the mouse nomenclature. The observed sequence ends 1 residue before the CDR3 terminus, with the missing tail filled in from the germline J gene. The V gene is TRBV3, the J gene TRBJ2-2; D unresolved. This CDR3 has 14 residues. The germline V and J ends were trimmed by 2 bases and 1 base, with 5 bases remaining between them. The germline gives CDR1 SNHLY, CDR2 FYNGKV (reference sequence). The CDR3 sequence: CASSLRQNTGQLYF. CDR3 DNA, as far as it was read: TGTGCCAGCAGCTTAAGGCAAAACACCGGGCAGCTCTAC. The full variable domain, its missing parts supplied by reference TRBV3 and TRBJ2-2, is GPKVLQIPSHQIIDMGQMVTLNCDPVSNHLYFYWYKQILGQQMEFLVNFYNGKVMEKSKLFKDQFSVERPDGSYFTLKIQPTALEDSAVYFCASSLRQNTGQLYFGEGSKLTVL.

This clone was detected a few times. Germline and genes: mouse. The read ends 1 residue before the CDR3 terminus; that terminus is restored from the germline J gene. J is TRBJ1-6 and V is TRBV12-2; D might be TRBD1 (5 bases). TRBJ1-6 falls under the ORF class, with uncertain function. Trimming left V 3 bases short and J 4 bases short, with 9 bases between. The CDR3 length is 14 residues. Germline V gene data show CDR1 as SGHLS and CDR2 as HYDKME. Here the CDR3 reads CASSSGLYNSPLYF. Incomplete CDR3 DNA: TGTGCCAGCTCTTCGGGACTTTATAATTCGCCCCTCTAC.

Concerning this clone: Gene names and germline refer to mouse. Sequencing ends 1 residue short of the CDR3 end; the germline J gene provides the rest. V gene TRBV3 combines with J gene TRBJ2-7; D gene unclear. The CDR3 loop spans 13 amino acids. Trimming took off 1 base at V and 0 bases at J, with 4 bases between the two ends. Looked up from germline, CDR1 is SNHLY and CDR2 is FYNGKV (reference sequence). The covered CDR3 bases are TGTGCCAGCAGCTTAGGATCCTCCTATGAACAGTAC. Translating it yields CASSLGSSYEQY. The whole CDR3 sequence is CASSLGSSYEQYF.

Of note for this clone: All gene names here are mouse names. The read ends 1 residue early relative to the CDR3; the germline J gene fills the gap. The chain links TRBV1 to TRBJ1-1; D gene uncertain. V lost 0 bases, J lost 1 base, and 6 bases lay in between. The germline CDR1 and CDR2 sequences are NSQYPW and LRSPGD (reference sequence). The CDR3 is 14 residues long. The CDR3 sequence: CTCSADRQNTEVFF. CDR3 DNA, as far as it was read: TGCACCTGCAGTGCAGATCGTCAAAACACAGAAGTCTTC.

This clone appeared once. Gene and germline names: mouse. The read ends 1 residue shy of where the CDR3 ends; the end is completed using the germline J gene. The chain links TRBV3 to TRBJ2-4; TRBD2 matches at 11 bases. Germline trimming cut 1 base from V and 4 bases from J; bases unmatched to any gene: 1. Germline CDR1 is SNHLY and CDR2 is FYNGKV (reference sequence). This CDR3 has 15 residues. CDR3 residues: CASSLGLGGENTLYF. The part of the CDR3 DNA that was read is TGTGCCAGCAGCTTAGGACTGGGGGGGGAAAACACCTTGTAC.

Regarding this clone: Gene names and germline refer to mouse. The CDR3 end lies 1 residue beyond the end of the read and is filled in from the germline J gene. The chain recombines TRBV16 with TRBJ1-1; weak D call: TRBD1 (6 bases). Germline V gives CDR1 SGHSA, CDR2 FRNQAP. The CDR3 is 14 residues long. Trimming shortened V by 1 base and J by 1 base, and 7 bases separated the two germline ends. The CDR3: CASSLGTVNTEVFF. The covered CDR3 bases are TGTGCAAGCAGCTTAGGGACAGTAAACACAGAAGTCTTC.

This clone came up a few times. Germline and genes here are mouse. The read ends 1 residue early relative to the CDR3; the germline J gene fills the gap. The chain couples TRBV13-1 to TRBJ2-4; 8 nucleotides match TRBD2. The J segment lost 7 bases and the V segment lost 1 base, leaving 5 bases of the junction unmatched. Germline V gene lookup returns CDR1 NSHNY and CDR2 SYGAGN. The length of the CDR3 is 14 residues. Incomplete CDR3 DNA: TGTGCCAGCAGTGATCTGGGGGGAAAGGACACCTTGTAC. The encoded protein is CASSDLGGKDTLY. The entire CDR3 reads CASSDLGGKDTLYF.

As concerns this clone: Mouse names are used for the genes. The read comes to an end 1 residue before the CDR3 does, leaving the germline J gene to fill in the end. This sequence joins TRBV26 and TRBJ1-6; weak D call: TRBD1 (5 bases). TRBJ1-6 is known as an ORF, though its function is uncertain. The CDR3 is 14 residues long. Germline V gene data show CDR1 as KGHPV and CDR2 as FQNQEV (reference sequence). Trimming pared 6 bases from V and 1 base from J, leaving 7 bases between. The covered CDR3 bases are TGTGCCAGCAGGAGGGGATCCTATAATTCGCCCCTCTAC. Amino acid sequence: CASRRGSYNSPLY. The CDR3, in full, reads CASRRGSYNSPLYF.

This clone is termed medium-sized. All gene names here are mouse names. Read coverage stops 1 residue before the CDR3 terminus; the germline J gene supplies the remainder. This chain joins TRBV3 and TRBJ1-2; D might be TRBD1 (5 bases). V shed 3 bases and J shed 0 bases, with 5 bases lying between them. CDR1 is SNHLY and CDR2 is FYNGKV in the germline V gene (reference sequence). This CDR3 comprises 13 residues. CDR3 DNA, as far as it was read: TGTGCCAGCAGCTTGACAGCAAACTCCGACTACACC. Translating it yields CASSLTANSDYT. The CDR3, in full, reads CASSLTANSDYTF.

Comments on this clone: Gene names denote mouse genes. The read terminates 1 residue ahead of where the CDR3 ends, so the germline J gene completes it. J is TRBJ2-5 and V is TRBV31; D assignment may be TRBD1 or TRBD2 (5 bases each). The CDR3 is 12 amino acids. Trimming pared 1 base from V and 3 bases from J, leaving 5 bases between. The germline gives CDR1 GKSSPN, CDR2 SITVG. The chain's CDR3 is CAWSRGQDTQYF. The covered CDR3 bases are TGTGCCTGGAGTCGGGGGCAAGACACCCAGTAC.

About this clone: Genes here carry mouse names. Read data end 1 residue before the CDR3 end; the end is taken from the germline J gene. The chain joins TRBV26 to TRBJ2-3; no definite D call. The CDR3 contains 15 residues. The V end was cut by 0 bases, the J end by 3 bases, with 10 bases between. Germline-derived CDR1 and CDR2 are KGHPV and FQNQEV (reference sequence). The sequenced CDR3 bases are TGTGCCAGCAGTCTGTCAAGGAAGGGAGCAGAAACGCTGTAT. As protein: CASSLSRKGAETLY. The whole CDR3 protein reads CASSLSRKGAETLYF.

Comments on this clone: Gene and germline names: mouse. The CDR3 goes on 1 residue after the read ends, and that part is filled in from the germline J gene. The chain employs TRBV26 and TRBJ2-4; D is perhaps TRBD1 or TRBD2 (5 bases each). The CDR3 is 14 residues long. Per the germline V gene, CDR1 is KGHPV and CDR2 is FQNQEV (reference sequence). V lost 2 bases and J 0 bases, leaving 6 bases between the germline ends. This chain's CDR3 is CASSLGASQNTLYF. CDR3 DNA, as far as it was read: TGTGCCAGCAGTCTGGGGGCTAGTCAAAACACCTTGTAC.

This clone was recorded a few times. Gene names follow the mouse nomenclature. The sequenced fragment ends 1 residue before the CDR3 boundary, so the rest is inferred from the germline J gene. This sequence joins TRBV15 and TRBJ1-4; D perhaps matches TRBD1 (6 bases). Trimming took off 4 bases at V and 0 bases at J, with 9 bases between the two ends. The CDR3 sequence is 15 residues long. Looked up from germline, CDR1 is SGHND and CDR2 is FRSKSL. Incomplete CDR3 DNA: TGTGCCAGCAGTTATGGGACATTTTCCAACGAAAGATTATTT. Its translation: CASSYGTFSNERLF. The full CDR3 protein reads CASSYGTFSNERLFF.

Turning to this clone: Gene names and germline refer to mouse. The read gets to within 1 residue of the CDR3 end, and the germline J gene fills in the rest. This chain links TRBV12-2 with TRBJ2-7; D possibly matches TRBD1 or TRBD2 (5 bases each). Germline V CDR1 and CDR2: SGHLS, HYDKME. V shed 0 bases and J shed 6 bases, with 8 bases lying between them. CDR3 length: 12 residues. Partial CDR3 DNA: TGTGCCAGCTCTCTCTCCGGGGGTGAACAGTAC. Residues: CASSLSGGEQY. The full CDR3 reads CASSLSGGEQYF.

A remark on this clone: Gene names denote mouse genes. The part of the CDR3 DNA that was read is TGTGCCAGCAGCTTACAGGGGGCTTCCTATGAACAGTAC. Protein: CASSLQGASYEQY. The whole CDR3 sequence is CASSLQGASYEQYF. The V gene is TRBV4, the J gene TRBJ2-7; 9 bases agree with TRBD1. The read is 1 residue too short to cover the CDR3 end, so that end is filled in from the germline J gene. Looked up from germline, CDR1 is LGHDT and CDR2 is YNNKQL (reference sequence). V dropped 4 bases and J dropped 1; count of bases not matched to a gene: 2. The CDR3 is made up of 14 amino acids.

This clone was observed a few times. Mouse names are used for the genes. Read coverage stops 1 residue before the CDR3 terminus; the germline J gene supplies the remainder. The chain combines TRBV3 with TRBJ1-2; 7 positions agree with TRBD1. Germline CDR1 is SNHLY and CDR2 is FYNGKV (reference sequence). V shed 5 bases and J 1 base; nucleotides not matched to a gene: 1. The length of the CDR3 is 13 residues. Partial CDR3 DNA: TGTGCCAGCAGCCGGGACAGAAACTCCGACTACACC. It is translated as CASSRDRNSDYT. The full CDR3 is CASSRDRNSDYTF. The variable domain in full, with the rest retrieved from reference TRBV3 and TRBJ1-2, is GPKVLQIPSHQIIDMGQMVTLNCDPVSNHLYFYWYKQILGQQMEFLVNFYNGKVMEKSKLFKDQFSVERPDGSYFTLKIQPTALEDSAVYFCASSRDRNSDYTFGSGTRLLVI.

Comment on this clone: Here the gene names and germline are mouse. With the read ending 1 residue before the CDR3 end, the germline J gene is used to fill in that end. This sequence joins TRBV15 and TRBJ2-3, with D unresolved. CDR3 length equals 14 residues. Germline V gene sequence: CDR1 SGHND, CDR2 FRSKSL. Trimming left V 5 bases short and J 0 bases short, with 9 bases between. The CDR3 region is CASSTMDSAETLYF. CDR3 DNA, as far as it was read: TGTGCCAGCAGTACTATGGACAGTGCAGAAACGCTGTAT.

In the case of this clone: All gene names here are mouse names. The read comes to an end 1 residue before the CDR3 does, leaving the germline J gene to fill in the end. This chain uses TRBV26 with TRBJ2-7, with 9 positions matching TRBD1. With V trimmed by 6 bases and J by 9 bases, 6 bases remained unmatched. This CDR3 has 12 amino acids. Per germline, CDR1 KGHPV and CDR2 FQNQEV (reference sequence). Incomplete CDR3 DNA: TGTGCCAGCAGCCGGGACAGGGATGGACAGTAC. It codes for CASSRDRDGQY. The full CDR3 protein is CASSRDRDGQYF.

About this clone itself: Germline and genes: mouse. The read ends 1 residue before the CDR3 terminus; that terminus is restored from the germline J gene. The V call is TRBV2, the J call TRBJ1-4; D is uncertain. There are 15 residues in the CDR3. Germline CDR1 is LGHNA and CDR2 is YSYQKL. Trimming cost V 0 bases and J 0 bases, with 5 bases left between them. The CDR3 bases that were read are TGTGCCAGCAGCCAAGACGGGGTTTCCAACGAAAGATTATTT. Amino acids: CASSQDGVSNERLF. The whole CDR3 protein reads CASSQDGVSNERLFF.

This clone was picked up one time. The gene names here belong to mouse. The read terminates 1 residue before the CDR3 end, so the remaining end is supplied by the germline J gene. The chain couples TRBV23 to TRBJ2-3; the table calls TRBD1, which could not be checked here. CDR1 and CDR2 (germline): KGHTA, FQNQQP. The CDR3 loop spans 16 amino acids. The covered CDR3 bases are TGCTCCAGCAGTCAAGGGGACAGGGGAGGTGCAGAAACGCTGTAT. It translates to CSSSQGDRGGAETLY. The full CDR3 sequence reads CSSSQGDRGGAETLYF. Complete variable domain (other parts from reference TRBV23 and TRBJ2-3): DAAVTQKPRYLIKMKGQEAEMKCIPEKGHTAVFWYQQKQSKELKFLIYFQNQQPLDQIDMVKERFSAVCPSSSLCSLGIRTCEAEDSALYLCSSSQGDRGGAETLYFGSGTRLTVL.

For this clone: The gene symbols are mouse symbols. The read ends 1 residue shy of where the CDR3 ends; the end is completed using the germline J gene. The rearrangement joins TRBV15 to TRBJ2-7; 12 nucleotides agree with TRBD2. CDR3 size: 14 residues. The germline V gene has CDR1 SGHND and CDR2 FRSKSL. Unmatched junction bases numbered 6, after V lost 6 bases and J lost 6 bases. The CDR3 here is CASSYDWGGFEQYF. CDR3 DNA (partial): TGTGCCAGCAGCTACGACTGGGGGGGCTTTGAACAGTAC. The full variable domain, in which reference TRBV15 and TRBJ2-7 provide the parts outside the CDR3, is DAGVTQTPRHEVAEKGQTIILKCEPVSGHNDLFWYRQTKIQGLELLSYFRSKSLMEDGGAFKDRFKAEMLNSSFSTLKIQPTEPKDSAVYLCASSYDWGGFEQYFGPGTRLTVL.

This clone was detected a few times. These gene names are mouse names. The read comes to an end 1 residue before the CDR3 does, leaving the germline J gene to fill in the end. V usage is TRBV31 and J usage is TRBJ2-3; 11 bases line up with TRBD2. This CDR3 region has 15 residues. Germline CDR1 is GKSSPN and CDR2 is SITVG. The ends lost 1 base at V and 2 bases at J; junction bases unmatched: 2. CDR3 loop: CAWSPGLGAAETLYF. CDR3 DNA, as far as it was read: TGTGCCTGGAGTCCGGGACTGGGGGCTGCAGAAACGCTGTAT.

This clone was found a few times. These gene names are mouse names. The read ends 1 residue early relative to the CDR3; the germline J gene fills the gap. The rearrangement joins TRBV19 to TRBJ1-4; 7 bases align to TRBD1. CDR1 and CDR2 from the germline V gene are FNHDT and SITEND (reference sequence). The CDR3 has 14 amino acids. The J segment lost 3 bases and the V segment lost 2 bases, leaving 1 base of the junction unmatched. The sequenced part of the CDR3 DNA is TGTGCCAGCAGTATGGGGACAGCCAACGAAAGATTATTT. It encodes CASSMGTANERLF. The full CDR3 protein reads CASSMGTANERLFF. The full variable domain, its missing parts supplied by reference TRBV19 and TRBJ1-4, is GGIITQTPKFLIGQEGQKLTLKCQQNFNHDTMYWYRQDSGKGLRLIYYSITENDLQKGDLSEGYDASREKKSSFSLTVTSAQKNEMAVFLCASSMGTANERLFFGHGTKLSVL.

A remark on this clone: Gene names denote mouse genes. Coverage ceases 1 residue before the CDR3 finishes, and the germline J gene fills in the end. The chain carries TRBV13-1 and TRBJ2-4; D is undetermined. Looked up from germline, CDR1 is NSHNY and CDR2 is SYGAGN. The length of the CDR3 is 14 residues. V was shortened by 1 base and J by 2 bases, with 8 bases between the two germline ends. The sequenced part of the CDR3 DNA is TGTGCCAGCAGTGATCGGGAGGCTCAAAACACCTTGTAC. It codes for CASSDREAQNTLY. The whole CDR3 is CASSDREAQNTLYF.

This clone was observed a few times. These gene names are mouse names. The read falls 1 residue short of the CDR3 end, and the missing part is taken from the germline J gene. The chain employs TRBV14 and TRBJ2-7; TRBD1 agrees at 7 bases. The V gene end was trimmed by 4 bases and the J gene end by 4 bases; junction bases not matched to a gene: 2. Germline CDR1 SGHDT, CDR2 FRDEAV. The CDR3 runs to 12 residues. The part of the CDR3 DNA that was read is TGTGCCAGCAGTCCACAGGGGTATGAACAGTAC. Its protein product is CASSPQGYEQY. The full CDR3 protein is CASSPQGYEQYF.

This clone is classed as medium-sized. The germline and genes are mouse ones. The read ends 1 residue early relative to the CDR3; the germline J gene fills the gap. V is TRBV12-2 and J is TRBJ1-2, with D unresolved. This CDR3 is 13 amino acids long. CDR1 is SGHLS and CDR2 is HYDKME in the germline V gene. The ends were cut back, 0 bases at V and 0 bases at J, with 4 bases in the middle. The part of the CDR3 DNA that was read is TGTGCCAGCTCTCTCGTATCAAACTCCGACTACACC. The encoded protein is CASSLVSNSDYT. The entire CDR3 reads CASSLVSNSDYTF.

Points on this clone: The gene symbols are mouse symbols. The read ends 1 residue shy of where the CDR3 ends; the end is completed using the germline J gene. V usage is TRBV13-2 and J usage is TRBJ2-5; 10 bases map to TRBD2. The CDR3 spans 15 residues. The germline V gene has CDR1 NNHNN and CDR2 SYGAGS (reference sequence). V lost 0 bases to trimming and J lost 6 bases; unmatched junction nucleotides: 4. The CDR3 bases that were read are TGTGCCAGCGGTGATGCCCTGGGGGGGCGGGACACCCAGTAC. This codes for CASGDALGGRDTQY. The whole CDR3 sequence is CASGDALGGRDTQYF.

Of note for this clone: Any gene name here is a mouse gene name. The CDR3 is cut off 1 residue early in the read; its end comes from the germline J gene. The chain joins TRBV12-2 to TRBJ2-5; 8 bases map to TRBD2. This CDR3 has 15 amino acids. Germline V gives CDR1 SGHLS, CDR2 HYDKME. After removal of 2 bases from V and 3 bases from J, the junction contained 6 bases not matched to a gene. Incomplete CDR3 DNA: TGTGCCAGCTCTCCCTCTACTGGGGGACAAGACACCCAGTAC. It specifies CASSPSTGGQDTQY. The complete CDR3 reads CASSPSTGGQDTQYF.

On this clone itself: Compared with germline, one end of the junction differs, possibly owing to a read error. Germline and genes: mouse. Read sequence stops 1 residue before the CDR3 end, and the germline J gene provides the missing end. This chain links TRBV1 with TRBJ1-3, with 9 bases that match TRBD1. This CDR3 has 16 amino acids. Germline CDR1 NSQYPW, CDR2 LRSPGD (reference sequence). The CDR3 reads CTRSAAGTGTGNTLYF. The DNA read from the CDR3 is TGCACCCGCAGTGCAGCCGGGACAGGGACTGGAAATACGCTCTAT.